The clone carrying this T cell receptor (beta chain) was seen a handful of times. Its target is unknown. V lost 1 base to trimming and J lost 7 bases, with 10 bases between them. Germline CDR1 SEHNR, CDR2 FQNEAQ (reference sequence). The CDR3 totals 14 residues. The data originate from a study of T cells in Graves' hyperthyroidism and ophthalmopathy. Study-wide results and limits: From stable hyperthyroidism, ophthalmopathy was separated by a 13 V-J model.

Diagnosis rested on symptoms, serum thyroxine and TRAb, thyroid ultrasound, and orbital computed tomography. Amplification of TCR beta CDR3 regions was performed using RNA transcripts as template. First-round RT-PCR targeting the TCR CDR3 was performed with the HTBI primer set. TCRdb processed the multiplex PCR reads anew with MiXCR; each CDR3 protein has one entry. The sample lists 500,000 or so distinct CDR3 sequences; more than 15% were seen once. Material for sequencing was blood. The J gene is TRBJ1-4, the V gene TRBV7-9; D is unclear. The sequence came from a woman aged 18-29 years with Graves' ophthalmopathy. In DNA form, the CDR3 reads TGTGCCAGCAGCTTAGGGGAGTGGGGTGAAAAACTGTTTTTT. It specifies CASSLGEWGEKLFF.